The 30 T cell receptor beta chains listed next were all sequenced from one sample in a study of blood T cell repertoires in COVID-19. Repertoires were generated with immunoSEQ multiplex PCR, while TCRdb's copy carries only in-frame clones and drops some. The data contain about 300,000 clones, 70% to 90% of them singletons. The sequenced material came from peripheral blood. The receptor set was obtained from a woman in her twenties or thirties with COVID-19, enrolled during active disease.

The CDR3 bases are TGTGCCAGCAATCCTTTAGGGGTTATGAACACTGAAGCTTTCTTT. Amino acids: CASNPLGVMNTEAFF. The J gene is TRBJ1-1, the V gene TRBV27; a possible D gene is TRBD1 (5 bases). The CDR3 extends over 15 amino acids. The germline V gene has CDR1 MNHEY and CDR2 SMNVEV (reference sequence). Trimming stripped 7 bases from V and 0 bases from J, with 15 bases between.

The CDR3 here is CASSNGGGFYGYTF. CDR3 in DNA: TGTGCCAGTTCCAATGGGGGCGGATTCTATGGCTACACCTTC. The chain joins TRBV27 to TRBJ1-2, with D possibly being TRBD1 (6 bases). Germline V CDR1 and CDR2: MNHEY, SMNVEV (reference sequence). The CDR3 has 14 residues. V gave up 9 bases and J gave up 4 bases, with 18 bases separating them.

The CDR3 DNA reads as TGTGCCAGTACCTCCTCAGGGGTTGGGTCGGGCTACACCTTC. Translating it yields CASTSSGVGSGYTF. V and J are TRBV19 and TRBJ1-2; D perhaps matches TRBD1 (6 bases). CDR3 length: 14 amino acids. Trimming stripped 7 bases from V and 8 bases from J, with 20 bases between. The V gene's germline CDR1 is LNHDA and CDR2 SQIVND (reference sequence).

This rearrangement joins TRBV5-1 to TRBJ2-1; TRBD2 is a possible D gene (6 bases). Germline CDR1 and CDR2: SGHRS and YFSETQ. The CDR3 extends over 14 amino acids. The V end was cut by 6 bases, the J end by 0 bases, with 10 bases between. The CDR3 protein is CASKGLYSYNEQFF. The CDR3 DNA is TGCGCCAGCAAGGGACTCTACTCCTACAATGAGCAGTTCTTC.

The chain is built from TRBV19 and TRBJ1-6; 9 bases fit TRBD1. The CDR3 spans 17 residues. Germline V gene data show CDR1 as LNHDA and CDR2 as SQIVND (reference sequence). After removal of 9 bases from V and 0 bases from J, the junction contained 9 bases not matched to a gene. CDR3 sequence reads: CASQTGTGSSYNSPLHF. The CDR3 nucleotides read TGTGCCAGCCAAACCGGGACAGGGAGCTCCTATAATTCACCCCTCCACTTT.

This rearrangement joins TRBV29-1 to TRBJ1-1, with 7 positions matching TRBD1. The CDR3 runs 15 residues. The ends lost 6 bases at V and 0 bases at J; junction bases unmatched: 10. Germline V gene data show CDR1 as SQVTM and CDR2 as ANQGSEA. The CDR3 loop is CSVVGQERMNTEAFF. In DNA form, the CDR3 reads TGCAGCGTGGTTGGACAGGAAAGAATGAACACTGAAGCTTTCTTT. Full variable domain (rest looked up from reference TRBV29-1 and TRBJ1-1): SAVISQKPSRDICQRGTSLTIQCQVDSQVTMMFWYRQQPGQSLTLIATANQGSEATYESGFVIDKFPISRPNLTFSTLTVSNMSPEDSSIYLCSVVGQERMNTEAFFGQGTRLTVV.

The rearrangement links TRBV6-1 to TRBJ2-7, with 7 bases fitting TRBD1. This CDR3 is 14 amino acids long. Per the germline V gene, CDR1 is MNHNS and CDR2 is SASEGT. The V and J ends lost 3 bases and 3 bases, in that order; junction bases with no gene match: 5. CDR3 sequence (DNA): TGTGCCAGCAGTGACAGAGGGACAGTCTACGAGCAGTACGTC. As protein: CASSDRGTVYEQYV.

The chain employs TRBV5-1 and TRBJ2-1; D call uncertain. Trimming removed 3 bases at V and 8 bases at J, with 15 bases between. CDR1 is SGHRS, CDR2 YFSETQ, per germline. The CDR3 length is 14 residues. The CDR3 sequence is CASSSMLEPHEQFF. The CDR3 bases are TGCGCCAGCAGCTCGATGCTGGAGCCACATGAGCAGTTCTTC.

The chain is built from TRBV4-3 and TRBJ2-1, with 7 bases identical to TRBD1. The CDR3 loop spans 15 amino acids. CDR1 LGHNA and CDR2 YSLEER come from the germline V gene. Trimming removed 2 bases from V and 4 bases from J; junction bases left unmatched: 5. The CDR3 reads CASSQPGQSYNEQFF. CDR3 sequence (DNA): TGCGCCAGCAGCCAACCGGGACAGTCTTACAATGAGCAGTTCTTC.

The rearrangement links TRBV18 to TRBJ2-1, with 13 nucleotides matching TRBD2. The CDR3 spans 16 residues. The J segment lost 7 bases and the V segment lost 2 bases, leaving 5 bases of the junction unmatched. Germline V gene sequence: CDR1 KGHSH, CDR2 LQKENI. This CDR3 is CASSPKGLAGLNEQFF. The CDR3 DNA sequence: TGTGCCAGCTCACCAAAGGGACTAGCGGGGTTAAATGAGCAGTTCTTC.

The chain uses TRBV19 and TRBJ2-5, with D perhaps TRBD1 (5 bases). Germline lookup yields CDR1 LNHDA and CDR2 SQIVND (reference sequence). The CDR3 sequence is 15 residues long. With 6 bases removed from V and 2 bases from J, the gap between germline ends came to 16 bases. CDR3: CASSPDVGRQETQYF. CDR3 DNA: TGTGCCAGTAGCCCGGACGTGGGGCGACAAGAGACCCAGTACTTC. Filled out from reference TRBV19 and TRBJ2-5, the complete variable domain reads DGGITQSPKYLFRKEGQNVTLSCEQNLNHDAMYWYRQDPGQGLRLIYYSQIVNDFQKGDIAEGYSVSREKKESFPLTVTSAQKNPTAFYLCASSPDVGRQETQYFGPGTRLLVL.

The rearrangement uses TRBV18 and TRBJ1-5; 7 bases are shared with TRBD1. The CDR3 is 15 residues long. Germline V CDR1 and CDR2: KGHSH, LQKENI. The trim removed 0 bases at V and 9 bases at J, leaving 8 bases unmatched. CDR3 nucleotides: TGTGCCAGCTCACCACCGGGACAGTCGACTGGGCCCCAGCATTTT. Protein product: CASSPPGQSTGPQHF.

The chain uses TRBV11-3 and TRBJ1-1, with 8 bases matching TRBD1. The CDR3 has 12 residues. J gave up 7 bases and V 4 bases, and 2 bases lay outside the gene matches. Germline CDR1 is SGHNT and CDR2 is YENEEA. The CDR3 bases are TGTGCCAGCAGCTGGACAGGGAGTGAAGCTTTCTTT. Amino acid sequence: CASSWTGSEAFF. Combining the CDR3 with reference TRBV11-3 and TRBJ1-1 gives the whole variable domain EAGVVQSPRYKIIEKKQPVAFWCNPISGHNTLYWYLQNLGQGPELLIRYENEEAVDDSQLPKDRFSAERLKGVDSTLKIQPAELGDSAVYLCASSWTGSEAFFGQGTRLTVV.

Comment on this clone: Other nucleotide sequences from this sample produce the same CDR3. The rearrangement uses TRBV19 and TRBJ1-5; D may be TRBD1 (6 bases). This CDR3 contains 14 residues. Germline V gene lookup returns CDR1 LNHDA and CDR2 SQIVND (reference sequence). With 3 bases removed from V and 2 bases from J, the gap between germline ends came to 8 bases. DNA for the CDR3: TGTGCCAGTAGTATTTCAGGGGGCAATCAGCCCCAGCATTTT. Residues: CASSISGGNQPQHF.

In this sample, this clone turned up once. The CDR3 sequence: CASSSGTANNEKLFF. DNA of the CDR3: TGTGCCAGCAGTTCCGGGACAGCAAACAATGAAAAACTGTTTTTT. The V call is TRBV27, the J call TRBJ1-4; the match to TRBD1 covers 7 bases. After removal of 4 bases from V and 5 bases from J, the junction contained 7 bases not matched to a gene. The CDR3 is made up of 15 amino acids. The germline CDR1 and CDR2 sequences are MNHEY and SMNVEV (reference sequence).

This clone was recorded a few times. At one boundary the junction diverges from the germline segment, which might be a read error. This chain links TRBV11-3 with TRBJ1-2; a possible D gene is TRBD1 (5 bases). The CDR3 is 12 amino acids. Germline V gene lookup returns CDR1 SGHNT and CDR2 YENEEA. The CDR3 DNA sequence: TGTGCCAGCAGCTTAGTCAGGGTTCGACTCTACTTC. This codes for CASSLVRVRLYF.

The rearrangement links TRBV9 to TRBJ1-1; 7 nucleotides match TRBD1. Germline V gene sequence: CDR1 SGDLS, CDR2 YYNGEE. The CDR3 has 13 amino acids. V gave up 3 bases and J gave up 10 bases; unmatched junction bases: 9. The DNA for the CDR3 is TGTGCCAGCAGCGACCGACAGGGTGGAGTAGCTTTCTTT. Residues: CASSDRQGGVAFF.

The rearrangement uses TRBV11-1 and TRBJ2-3; no reliable D call. The length of the CDR3 is 15 residues. Looked up from germline, CDR1 is SGHAT and CDR2 is FQDESV (reference sequence). The V and J ends lost 6 bases and 2 bases respectively, with 15 bases between them. The CDR3 bases are TGTGCCAGCAGTCAAGGAAACTACCTCACAGATACGCAGTATTTT. It yields the protein CASSQGNYLTDTQYF.

The chain recombines TRBV18 with TRBJ1-5; the match to TRBD1 covers 7 bases. V shed 3 bases, J shed 7 bases, and the junction held 6 bases outside the gene matches. The CDR3 loop spans 14 amino acids. Germline V CDR1 and CDR2: KGHSH, LQKENI. For the CDR3, the DNA is TGTGCCAGCTCACCTACCAAGGGGGCACAGCCCCAGCATTTT. This encodes CASSPTKGAQPQHF.

The table lists this clone with a count of one. This sequence joins TRBV28 and TRBJ1-2; maybe TRBD1 (6 bases). CDR1 is MDHEN and CDR2 is SYDVKM in the germline V gene. V shed 3 bases and J shed 5 bases, with 13 bases lying between them. The CDR3 totals 14 residues. CDR3 in amino acids: CASSFLTGSYGYTF. CDR3 DNA sequence: TGTGCCAGCAGTTTTCTTACAGGGAGTTATGGCTACACCTTC.

The gene calls are TRBV12-3 or TRBV12-4 and TRBJ1-5; 7 nucleotides align to TRBD1. J gave up 6 bases and V 5 bases, and 4 bases lay outside the gene matches. CDR3 length: 13 amino acids. The CDR3 region is CASSPDRAQPQHF. CDR3 nucleotides: TGTGCCAGCAGTCCCGACAGGGCTCAGCCCCAGCATTTT.

The rearrangement joins TRBV7-9 to TRBJ2-1; D call uncertain. This CDR3 contains 11 residues. Germline CDR1 is SEHNR and CDR2 is FQNEAQ (reference sequence). Trimming took off 10 bases at V and 7 bases at J, with 11 bases between the two ends. Written as DNA, the CDR3 is TGTGCCACCGAAACTTATAATGAGCAGTTCTTC. Its translation: CATETYNEQFF.

The chain links TRBV5-1 to TRBJ1-2; tentatively, D is TRBD1 (6 bases). Germline CDR1 SGHRS, CDR2 YFSETQ. V was trimmed by 4 bases and J by 5 bases, leaving 18 bases between them. The CDR3 is made up of 15 amino acids. Written as DNA, the CDR3 is TGCGCCAGCAGCAGGGACAACCCCCTCCCGTATGGCTACACCTTC. As protein: CASSRDNPLPYGYTF.

V is TRBV5-1 and J is TRBJ2-1; 11 nucleotides align to TRBD2. CDR1 is SGHRS and CDR2 is YFSETQ in the germline V gene. V shed 5 bases, J shed 4 bases, and the junction held 5 bases outside the gene matches. There are 15 residues in the CDR3. The CDR3 reads CASRSGTSGYNEQFF. The CDR3 region has the DNA TGCGCCAGCAGATCCGGGACTAGCGGTTACAATGAGCAGTTCTTC.

This sequence joins TRBV7-9 and TRBJ1-2; the match to TRBD1 covers 7 bases. CDR1 SEHNR and CDR2 FQNEAQ come from the germline V gene (reference sequence). This CDR3 spans 15 amino acids. Germline trimming cut 8 bases from V and 8 bases from J; bases unmatched to any gene: 17. The CDR3 nucleotides read TGTGCCAGCTTCCGTTCGATTGAGGGGGCAGGAGGCTACACCTTC. It yields the protein CASFRSIEGAGGYTF.

The CDR3 nucleotides are TGCGCCAGCAGCCAAGACCCCCCCGGAGTGGGCACAGATACGCAGTATTTT. Translation gives CASSQDPPGVGTDTQYF. This sequence joins TRBV4-1 and TRBJ2-3; no clear D. This CDR3 is built from 17 residues. With 0 bases removed from V and 1 base from J, the gap between germline ends came to 14 bases. Per the germline V gene, CDR1 is MGHRA and CDR2 is YSYEKL.

This chain connects TRBV28 to TRBJ2-1, with 7 positions matching TRBD2. V shed 7 bases, J shed 6 bases, and the junction held 9 bases outside the gene matches. The germline CDR1 and CDR2 sequences are MDHEN and SYDVKM. The CDR3 has 14 amino acids. The CDR3 nucleotides are TGTGCCAGCACCGACCGGGGAGGGTTCAATGAGCAGTTCTTC. Its translation: CASTDRGGFNEQFF.

Points on this clone: This sample includes further DNA sequences coding for the same CDR3. The V gene is TRBV2, the J gene TRBJ1-1; tentative D call: TRBD1 (5 bases). V shed 6 bases and J shed 2 bases, with 10 bases lying between them. The germline gives CDR1 SNHLY, CDR2 FYNNEI. The CDR3 has 13 amino acids. The CDR3 spells CASRGQLNTEAFF. For the CDR3, the DNA is TGTGCCAGCAGGGGGCAGCTTAACACTGAAGCTTTCTTT.

This sequence joins TRBV21-1 and TRBJ1-2; TRBD1, as called in the table, went unchecked against the DNA. TRBV21-1 corresponds to a pseudogene. This CDR3 comprises 14 residues. The CDR3 sequence: CASSKVGQPYGYTF. DNA for the CDR3: TGTGCCAGCAGCAAAGTCGGACAGCCCTATGGCTACACCTTC.

The chain joins TRBV7-3 to TRBJ2-2; perhaps TRBD2 as D (5 bases). The ends were cut back, 5 bases at V and 0 bases at J, with 13 bases in the middle. Germline CDR1 is SGHTA and CDR2 is FQGTGA. CDR3 length: 16 amino acids. The CDR3 DNA reads as TGTGCCAGCAGCGTGACGGGGAACTCGAACACCGGGGAGCTGTTTTTT. The encoded protein is CASSVTGNSNTGELFF.